This T cell receptor beta chain was recovered during a study of blood T cells in healthy people across ages. The total RNA that was extracted per sample amounted to at least 5 micrograms. This CDR3 region has 13 residues. Trimming left V 5 bases short and J 5 bases short, with 10 bases between. Germline V CDR1 and CDR2: SGHTA, FQGNSA. It was with a sample-barcoded 5' primer and a J-beta primer mix that a second PCR of roughly 7 to 12 cycles was run. A 12-random-nucleotide template-switch adaptor tagged each cDNA molecule. A single record per CDR3 protein comes from TCRdb applying MiXCR to the 5' RACE reads. The data show around 800,000 distinct CDR3 sequences, around 62% seen once.

The chain uses TRBV7-2 and TRBJ2-1; D remains ambiguous. The sample consisted of blood. This TCR came from a man aged 25-40 years in good health. CDR3 sequence: CASSQSRNNEQFF. The CDR3 nucleotides read TGTGCCAGCAGCCAGAGTAGAAACAATGAGCAGTTCTTC.